Detailed here is one TCR beta chain. These data are taken from a study of blood T cell repertoires in COVID-19. Background on the study: Material from acute and convalescent COVID-19 was sourced from the United States, Italy and Spain. Sources were T cells, B-cell-depleted T cells, or PBMCs; the material itself was cDNA or gDNA.

Per the original methods: For nucleated cells, counts were estimated from reference gene primer amplification. Profiling relied on immunoSEQ multiplex PCR, and the TCRdb table lists in-frame clones only, not all of them. Clone size and the V and J calls come from that table; the DNA yielded D and trimming. In the table there are about 170,000 clones, more than 65% of which are singletons. The clonotype originates from a human donor with acute or convalescent COVID-19. The donor label of this sample is uncertain. The sequenced sample was peripheral blood.

This CDR3 is CASSLGGLRGSPLHF. Written as DNA, the CDR3 is TGTGCCAGCAGCTTGGGAGGCCTTCGGGGTTCACCCCTCCACTTT. The chain joins TRBV5-4 to TRBJ1-6; D is unresolved. Germline CDR1 reads SGHNT; CDR2 reads YYREEE (reference sequence). This CDR3 has 15 residues. Trimming took 0 bases from V and 9 from J, leaving 13 bases between them.